A selection of T cell receptor beta chains follows, all from one sample in a study of regulatory T cells. Data came from immunoSEQ multiplex PCR; TCRdb stores just in-frame clones and leaves some out. Of about 21,000 clones listed, more than 70% are singletons. Sequencing was carried out using conventional CD4+ T cells sorted from blood. Receptor source: a child between 5 and 17 years old with CD3G deficiency. Each CDR3 is given without its conserved first and last residue. Clone size is shown for a subset of rows, as once, few, many or a class of expanded clone.

clone size: NA; CDR3 length: 13; V gene: TRBV28; CDR3 protein: ASSRGLGHTGELF
clone size: NA; CDR3 length: 11; V gene: TRBV6-1; CDR3 protein: ASRKGAYNEQF
clone size: NA; CDR3 length: 14; V gene: TRBV19; CDR3 protein: ASSIPGILIPYGYT
clone size: NA; CDR3 length: 13; V gene: TRBV6-6; CDR3 protein: ASSSGLAGVETQY
clone size: NA; CDR3 length: 17; V gene: TRBV14; CDR3 protein: ASSQGGLPGTQYTDTQY
clone size: NA; CDR3 length: 12; V gene: TRBV11-2; CDR3 protein: ASRASGPYNEQF
clone size: NA; CDR3 length: 13; V gene: TRBV19; CDR3 protein: ASSRTSGRRDTQY
clone size: NA; CDR3 length: 12; V gene: TRBV19; CDR3 protein: ASSSGQGNTEAF
clone size: once; CDR3 length: 12; V gene: TRBV5-1; CDR3 protein: ASSLDGDSYEQY
clone size: few; CDR3 length: 13; V gene: TRBV7-8; CDR3 protein: ASSLAGFGGETQY
clone size: NA; CDR3 length: 12; V gene: TRBV28; CDR3 protein: ASSSPLNGETQY
clone size: NA; CDR3 length: 10; V gene: TRBV10-2; CDR3 protein: ASGPQGSEQF
clone size: NA; CDR3 length: 14; V gene: TRBV6-1; CDR3 protein: ASSEGGRGHTDTQY
clone size: NA; CDR3 length: 11; V gene: TRBV14; CDR3 protein: ASSQGEQDTQY